This T cell receptor (beta chain) was sequenced during a study of T cell responses to AZD1222 COVID-19 vaccine. Germline values: CDR1 MNHEY, CDR2 SMNVEV (reference sequence). The CDR3 totals 15 residues. The ends lost 7 bases at V and 7 bases at J; junction bases unmatched: 13. Produced via immunoSEQ multiplex PCR; TCRdb's table is partial and in-frame only. This table holds fewer than 140,000 clones, 90% found once. This clonotype originated in an adult in good health. Sample: peripheral blood, taken on day 0 of AZD1222 vaccination. The chain has TRBV27 and TRBJ2-1; 7 bases fit TRBD2. This CDR3 is CASTSPRAGENEQFF. The CDR3 DNA reads as TGTGCCAGCACTTCCCCTCGGGCGGGAGAGAATGAGCAGTTCTTC.